The clone carrying this T cell receptor beta chain was counted at least ten times. Its antigen is undetermined. The study enrolled patients aged 18 to 65 with newly diagnosed hyperthyroidism of under 2 months' duration. The sample belongs to a study of T cells in Graves' hyperthyroidism and ophthalmopathy. V lost 4 bases to trimming and J lost 5 bases, with 14 bases between them. Looked up from germline, CDR1 is LGHDT and CDR2 is YNNKEL (reference sequence). This CDR3 is 14 amino acids long. RNA transcripts served as the template for amplifying TCR beta CDR3 regions. TCR CDR3 regions were first amplified by RT-PCR with HTBI primers. TCRdb analysed the multiplex PCR reads with MiXCR anew, one entry per CDR3 protein. Here the sample spans fewer than 110,000 distinct CDR3 sequences, about 17% being singletons. Regarding the study as a whole: Most thyroid clonotypes expanded above 0.001 were also detected in blood. Model predictions of ophthalmopathy came a median around 7.1 months before onset.

The receptor comes from a woman in her forties or fifties with Graves' hyperthyroidism. The chain is built from TRBV3-1 and TRBJ1-2; D call uncertain. Sequenced: blood. This chain's CDR3 is CASSPHTNAYGYTF. The DNA for the CDR3 is TGTGCCAGCAGCCCCCACACGAATGCATATGGCTACACCTTC. The full variable domain, completed using reference TRBV3-1 and TRBJ1-2, is DTAVSQTPKYLVTQMGNDKSIKCEQNLGHDTMYWYKQDSKKFLKIMFSYNNKELIINETVPNRFSPKSPDKAHLNLHINSLELGDSAVYFCASSPHTNAYGYTFGSGTRLTVV.